This T cell receptor beta chain was captured in a study of OX40 agonist ivuxolimab in advanced cancers. Overall study context: Given to patients was ivuxolimab, an agonistic anti-OX40 (CD134) antibody. Cohort: about 80% men, mean age about 60, aged about 20 to 90. Two patients with cutaneous melanoma and one with hepatocellular carcinoma, three in total, showed partial responses. Study-wide points: Both CD4+ and CD8+ T cell populations in blood had undergone clonal expansion by week 6 at 0.1 to 3.0 mg/kg.

Profiled with immunoSEQ multiplex PCR; TCRdb holds only in-frame clones, not every one. The sample shows about 70,000 clones, around 86% of them seen only once. Turning to this clone: The target antigen is unknown.

Trimming took off 6 bases at V and 8 bases at J, with 19 bases between the two ends. The CDR3 spans 14 residues. Germline assignment: CDR1 MNHNY and CDR2 SVGAGI (reference sequence). This clonotype originated in an adult with an advanced solid tumor such as melanoma, head and neck, liver or kidney cancer. Sequenced here: CD4+ or CD8+ T cells sorted from blood, sampled in a trial of the OX40 agonist ivuxolimab. The V gene is TRBV6-6, the J gene TRBJ1-1; D gene uncertain. The chain's CDR3 is CASRDPGPEGEAFF. In DNA, the CDR3 is TGTGCCAGCAGAGACCCCGGGCCAGAGGGCGAAGCTTTCTTT.